The present TCR beta chain was sequenced within a study of regulatory T cells in long-lasting Graves disease. Arm-PCR of CDR3 regions and iRepertoire HTBI primers were used to build TCR beta libraries. A single record per CDR3 protein comes from TCRdb applying MiXCR to the multiplex PCR reads. The profile shows approximately 400,000 distinct CDR3 sequences, 14% to 15% of them singletons. This sample's time point: newly diagnosed GD, antithyroid drugs for less than 3 months. Following extraction of RNA from PBMCs, that RNA was used to make the TCR library. Trimming shortened V by 8 bases and J by 1 base, and 14 bases separated the two germline ends. This CDR3 has 14 residues. CDR1 is MNHNS, CDR2 SASEGT, per germline. Findings of the study overall: It was in persistent disease that TRBV28, TRBJ1-2 and TRBJ2-5 were favored. TCR diversity was lower in persistent than newly diagnosed Graves' disease.

This clonotype was seen at least ten times. Antigen specificity is unknown. The sample was also reused in another study, on T cells in Graves' hyperthyroidism and ophthalmopathy. That paper notes: The TCR CDR3 first-round RT-PCR relied on the HTBI primer set.

The receptor was derived from a woman between 25 and 40 years old with Graves disease. The sample consisted of peripheral blood mononuclear cells (PBMCs), taken at new diagnosis, from a patient treated with antithyroid drugs. The rearrangement links TRBV6-1 to TRBJ2-5, with D perhaps matching TRBD2 (8 bases). CDR3 sequence (DNA): TGTGCCAGCCGGGGGGGACAGAGCCAAGAGACCCAGTACTTC. Translation: CASRGGQSQETQYF.